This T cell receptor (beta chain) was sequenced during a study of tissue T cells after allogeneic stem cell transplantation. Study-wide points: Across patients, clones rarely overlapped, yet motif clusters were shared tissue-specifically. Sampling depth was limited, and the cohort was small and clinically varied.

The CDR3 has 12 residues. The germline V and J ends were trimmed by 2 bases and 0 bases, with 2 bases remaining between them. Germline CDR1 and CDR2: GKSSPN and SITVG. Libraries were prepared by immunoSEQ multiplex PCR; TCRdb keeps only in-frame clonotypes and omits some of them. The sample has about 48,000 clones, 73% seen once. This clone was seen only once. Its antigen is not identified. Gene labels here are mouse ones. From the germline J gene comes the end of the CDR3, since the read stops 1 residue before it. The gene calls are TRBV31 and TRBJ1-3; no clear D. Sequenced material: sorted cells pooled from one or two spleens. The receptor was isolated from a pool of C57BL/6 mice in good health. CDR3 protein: CAWSSSGNTLYF. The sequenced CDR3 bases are TGTGCCTGGAGTTCTTCTGGAAATACGCTCTAT.